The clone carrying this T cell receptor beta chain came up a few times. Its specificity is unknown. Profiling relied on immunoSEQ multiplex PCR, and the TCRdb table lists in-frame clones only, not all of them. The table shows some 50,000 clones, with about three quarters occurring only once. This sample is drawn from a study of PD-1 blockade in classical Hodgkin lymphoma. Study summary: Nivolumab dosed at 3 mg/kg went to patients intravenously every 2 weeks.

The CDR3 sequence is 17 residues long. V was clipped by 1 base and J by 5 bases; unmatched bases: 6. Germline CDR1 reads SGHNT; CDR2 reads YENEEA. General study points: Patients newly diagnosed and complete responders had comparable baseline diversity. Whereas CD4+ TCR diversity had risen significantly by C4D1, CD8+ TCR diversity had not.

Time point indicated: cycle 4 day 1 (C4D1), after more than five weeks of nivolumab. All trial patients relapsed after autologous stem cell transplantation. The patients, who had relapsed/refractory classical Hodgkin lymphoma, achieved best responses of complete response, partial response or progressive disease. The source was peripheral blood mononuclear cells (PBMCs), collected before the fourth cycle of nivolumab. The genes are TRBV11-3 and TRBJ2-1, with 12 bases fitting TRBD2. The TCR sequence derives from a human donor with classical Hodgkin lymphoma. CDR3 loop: CASSLVGLAGLNNEQFF. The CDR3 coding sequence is TGTGCCAGCAGCTTAGTGGGACTAGCGGGTTTAAACAATGAGCAGTTCTTC.